These 3 T cell receptor beta chains originate from one sample sequenced in a study of cytomegalovirus exposure and HLA in healthy donors. PCR was performed using 60 Vbeta and 13 Jbeta primers. Measured with immunoSEQ multiplex PCR; TCRdb has only the in-frame clones, and not every one. The data contain 150,000 to 200,000 clones, roughly 73% of them singletons. The material sequenced was PBMCs. The source is a male donor in good health and CMV-seronegative.

The chain combines TRBV28 with TRBJ1-1, with a tentative D call TRBD1 (5 bases). This CDR3 is 15 amino acids long. Germline loops: CDR1 MDHEN, CDR2 SYDVKM. Trimming pared 5 bases from V and 0 bases from J, leaving 13 bases between. CDR3 loop: CASSTPTELNTEAFF. The CDR3 DNA reads TGTGCCAGCAGTACTCCGACAGAATTGAACACTGAAGCTTTCTTT.

This clone has only one observation. The chain is built from TRBV19 and TRBJ2-2; 8 bases map to TRBD1. The CDR3 consists of 15 residues. The germline gives CDR1 LNHDA, CDR2 SQIVND (reference sequence). V gave up 5 bases and J gave up 3 bases; unmatched junction bases: 5. In nucleotides, the CDR3 is TGTGCCAGTAGTGCACAGGGGGTTGACACCGGGGAGCTGTTTTTT. It is translated as CASSAQGVDTGELFF.

The chain uses TRBV6-6 and TRBJ1-3; D not resolved. The CDR3 runs 14 residues. The germline CDR1 and CDR2 sequences are MNHNY and SVGAGI (reference sequence). V lost 6 bases and J lost 0, with 9 bases in between. The CDR3 is CASRDFGSGNTIYF. CDR3 in DNA: TGTGCCAGCAGAGACTTCGGCTCTGGAAACACCATATATTTT.